This TCR beta chain was observed in a study of T cell changes during pregnancy in multiple sclerosis. This CDR3 is 14 amino acids long. Germline values: CDR1 SGHTA, CDR2 FQGNSA. V was trimmed by 5 bases and J by 8 bases, leaving 17 bases between them. Repertoires were generated with immunoSEQ multiplex PCR, while TCRdb's copy carries only in-frame clones and drops some. The sample yields under 90,000 clones, about 93% seen once. The sample here was peripheral blood, taken in the second trimester of pregnancy. The sequence was obtained from a female donor in good health, enrolled as a control in a pregnancy study. The rearrangement links TRBV7-2 to TRBJ2-3; weak D call: TRBD2 (5 bases). CDR3 DNA: TGTGCCAGCAGCCCCGGAGGACCGCTAGTTACGCAGTATTTT. Its protein product is CASSPGGPLVTQYF.